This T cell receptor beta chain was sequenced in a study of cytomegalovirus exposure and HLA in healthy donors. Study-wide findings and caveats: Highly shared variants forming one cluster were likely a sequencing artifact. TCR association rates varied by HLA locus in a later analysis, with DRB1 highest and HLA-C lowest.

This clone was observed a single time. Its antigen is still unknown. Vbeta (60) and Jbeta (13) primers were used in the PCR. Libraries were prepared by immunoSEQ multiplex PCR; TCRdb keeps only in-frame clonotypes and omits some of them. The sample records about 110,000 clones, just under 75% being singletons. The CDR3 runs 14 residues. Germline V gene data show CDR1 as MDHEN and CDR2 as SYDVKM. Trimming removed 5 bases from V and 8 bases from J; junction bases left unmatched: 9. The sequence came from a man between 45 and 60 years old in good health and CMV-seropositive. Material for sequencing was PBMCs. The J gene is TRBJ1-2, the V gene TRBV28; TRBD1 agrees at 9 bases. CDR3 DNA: TGTGCCAGCAGTGCCTGGGGACAGGGATTCGGCTACACCTTC. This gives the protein CASSAWGQGFGYTF.